What follows are 31 T cell receptor beta chains derived from one specimen sequenced in a study of shared clonotypes between healthy human individuals (TCRdb year 2020). The library was generated by the immunoSEQ multiplex PCR assay. TCRdb provides this immuneACCESS table in a form limited to in-frame rearrangements. Some clones are lacking; in checked studies, under half of them reflect an unresolved V gene, and why the rest are absent is not known. This sample has some 500,000 clones in its table, and around 95% of those were observed once. The ten most abundant clones make up about 0.067% of the sample. Sample: naive CD4+ T cells sorted from blood. The cell subset or site label, as the study defines it: CD45RA+ positively selected. The receptors here all came from a woman under 40 in good health.

The chain combines TRBV29-1 with TRBJ2-7, with D tentatively TRBD1 (6 bases). The CDR3 consists of 14 residues. Trimming removed 5 bases at V and 0 bases at J, with 14 bases between. Germline V CDR1 and CDR2: SQVTM, ANQGSEA. CDR3 region: CSVQGGPISYEQYF. The CDR3 DNA sequence: TGCAGCGTTCAAGGGGGACCCATCTCCTACGAGCAGTACTTC.

This clone was recorded once. The chain uses TRBV28 and TRBJ1-2; the match to TRBD1 covers 8 bases. This CDR3 is 14 amino acids long. The germline CDR1 and CDR2 sequences are MDHEN and SYDVKM. The V gene end was trimmed by 5 bases and the J gene end by 8 bases; junction bases not matched to a gene: 10. In nucleotides, the CDR3 is TGTGCCAGCAGTCCTCGACAGGGGACAAACGGCTACACCTTC. Protein sequence: CASSPRQGTNGYTF.

The genes are TRBV29-1 and TRBJ1-1; no firm D call. This CDR3 has 17 amino acids. CDR1 is SQVTM, CDR2 ANQGSEA, per germline. V was shortened by 8 bases and J by 4 bases, with 29 bases between the two germline ends. The CDR3, as DNA: TGCAGCCCAAGTCCTGGCTGCCCCTTGGATCCCGGCACTGAAGCTTTCTTT. It is translated as CSPSPGCPLDPGTEAFF.

The V call is TRBV28, the J call TRBJ2-2; 8 positions match TRBD1. The CDR3 totals 15 residues. With 6 bases clipped from V and 2 bases from J, the junction kept 5 bases outside the gene matches. In germline, CDR1 is MDHEN, CDR2 SYDVKM. CDR3 residues: CASRPQGANTGELFF. CDR3 sequence (DNA): TGTGCCAGCAGGCCCCAGGGGGCTAACACCGGGGAGCTGTTTTTT.

This clone appeared a few times. V is TRBV30 and J is TRBJ1-1; unclear D gene. The V end was cut by 0 bases, the J end by 1 base, with 6 bases between. There are 13 residues in the CDR3. Looked up from germline, CDR1 is GTSNPN and CDR2 is SVGIG (reference sequence). The CDR3 loop reads CAWSVLRNTEAFF. The CDR3 DNA reads TGTGCCTGGAGTGTACTTCGGAACACTGAAGCTTTCTTT.

This clone has just a few counts. This CDR3 reads CASSGRTGPTGELFF. CDR3 bases: TGTGCCAGTAGTGGTAGGACAGGGCCCACCGGGGAGCTGTTTTTT. The rearrangement links TRBV19 to TRBJ2-2; 8 bases are shared with TRBD1. Trimming took 5 bases from V and 4 from J; bases not matched to a gene: 6. The germline V gene encodes CDR1 LNHDA and CDR2 SQIVND (reference sequence). The CDR3 extends over 15 amino acids.

J is TRBJ2-5 and V is TRBV28; D is unresolved. The DNA end is more similar to TRBJ2-7, so the J call may be wrong. The CDR3 has 15 amino acids. The V gene's germline CDR1 is MDHEN and CDR2 SYDVKM. The CDR3 spells CASSLASGPSYEQYF. The CDR3 DNA follows: TGTGCCAGCAGTCTCGCCTCGGGTCCCTCCTACGAGCAGTACTTC.

The rearrangement links TRBV5-1 to TRBJ1-2; 7 nucleotides align to TRBD1. Trimming took 4 bases from V and 7 from J; bases not matched to a gene: 4. Germline V CDR1 and CDR2: SGHRS, YFSETQ. The length of the CDR3 is 12 residues. CDR3 sequence (DNA): TGCGCCAGCAGCAGGGACAGCTCTGGCTACACCTTC. It translates to CASSRDSSGYTF.

CDR3 nucleotides: TGTGCCAGCAGTTTTCGGACAAAAGCCTACAATGAGCAGTTCTTC. Amino acid sequence: CASSFRTKAYNEQFF. The V call is TRBV27, the J call TRBJ2-1, with a tentative D call TRBD1 (5 bases). Germline V gene lookup returns CDR1 MNHEY and CDR2 SMNVEV (reference sequence). Trimming took off 3 bases at V and 2 bases at J, with 11 bases between the two ends. CDR3 length equals 15 residues.

The chain recombines TRBV5-4 with TRBJ1-1; a weak D match, TRBD1 (6 bases). Per the germline V gene, CDR1 is SGHNT and CDR2 is YYREEE (reference sequence). Trimming removed 5 bases from V and 1 base from J, with 9 bases in between. The CDR3 length is 13 residues. The CDR3 sequence: CASSVQGNTEAFF. CDR3 coding DNA: TGTGCCAGCAGTGTACAGGGGAACACTGAAGCTTTCTTT.

V usage is TRBV6-5 and J usage is TRBJ1-1; TRBD1 is a possible D gene (6 bases). The germline V gene encodes CDR1 MNHEY and CDR2 SVGAGI. V lost 5 bases and J lost 6, with 16 bases in between. The CDR3 consists of 14 residues. CDR3: CASSVLGAGAEAFF. CDR3 in DNA: TGTGCCAGCAGTGTGTTGGGGGCAGGGGCTGAAGCTTTCTTT.

This clone was seen just once. J is TRBJ1-4 and V is TRBV28; D may be TRBD1 (5 bases). The CDR3 has 15 residues. Deletions cut 5 bases from V and 4 bases from J, with 14 bases between. From germline, CDR1 is MDHEN and CDR2 SYDVKM. DNA for the CDR3: TGTGCCAGCAGTCCTCTGGGGACCCTTAATGAAAAACTGTTTTTT. Translation gives CASSPLGTLNEKLFF.

The V gene is TRBV15, the J gene TRBJ1-2, with 8 bases identical to TRBD1. V lost 3 bases and J lost 3; bases outside the gene matches: 9. CDR3 length equals 16 residues. Germline V lookup: CDR1 LNHNV, CDR2 YYDKDF (reference sequence). CDR3 protein: CATSSRLPQGDYGYTF. The CDR3 DNA reads as TGTGCCACCAGCAGCCGTCTTCCACAGGGGGACTATGGCTACACCTTC.

V usage is TRBV6-1 and J usage is TRBJ2-7, with TRBD2 matching 13 bases. After removal of 4 bases from V and 6 bases from J, the junction contained 9 bases not matched to a gene. The CDR3 length is 16 residues. Germline loops: CDR1 MNHNS, CDR2 SASEGT. DNA of the CDR3: TGTGCCAGCAGTGCCCAGGAGGGGACTAGCGGGGCCGAGCAGTACTTC. It codes for CASSAQEGTSGAEQYF.

V usage is TRBV7-9 and J usage is TRBJ2-7, with D uncertain. V was cut by 1 base and J by 3 bases, with 4 bases left in between. This CDR3 has 12 residues. CDR1 and CDR2 from the germline V gene are SEHNR and FQNEAQ (reference sequence). The CDR3 nucleotides read TGTGCCAGCAGCTTAGATTTCTACGAGCAGTACTTC. This codes for CASSLDFYEQYF.

This clone was recorded once. J is TRBJ2-7 and V is TRBV27, with a possible D match to TRBD1 (6 bases). This CDR3 has 14 amino acids. The germline V gene encodes CDR1 MNHEY and CDR2 SMNVEV (reference sequence). V lost 0 bases, J lost 1 base, and 7 bases lay in between. CDR3 loop: CASSLSTGSYEQYF. DNA for the CDR3: TGTGCCAGCAGTTTATCGACAGGATCCTACGAGCAGTACTTC.

The V gene is TRBV20-1, the J gene TRBJ2-7, with D unclear. V shed 3 bases and J shed 2 bases, with 5 bases lying between them. The CDR3 length is 11 residues. Germline CDR1 and CDR2: DFQATT and SNEGSKA (reference sequence). CDR3 nucleotide sequence: TGCAGTGCTAGCGACCCCTACGAGCAGTACTTC. This sequence encodes CSASDPYEQYF.

J is TRBJ2-7 and V is TRBV18; 8 bases line up with TRBD1. CDR1 is KGHSH, CDR2 LQKENI, per germline. This CDR3 region has 15 residues. V lost 2 bases to trimming and J lost 5 bases; unmatched junction nucleotides: 8. CDR3 nucleotide sequence: TGTGCCAGCTCACCAGGCCGGACAGGGCCGGACGAGCAGTACTTC. Translated, it gives CASSPGRTGPDEQYF.

J is TRBJ2-7 and V is TRBV18; 14 bases line up with TRBD2. Trimming removed 1 base from V and 7 bases from J; junction bases left unmatched: 6. Germline CDR1 and CDR2: KGHSH and LQKENI. The CDR3 has 16 amino acids. CDR3 sequence (DNA): TGTGCCAGCTCACCACGCGGACTAGCGGGAGGTCGAGAGCAGTACTTC. This gives the protein CASSPRGLAGGREQYF.

This clone was counted a single time. The CDR3 loop is CASSAFVGVPLGYGYTF. CDR3 nucleotides: TGTGCCAGCAGCGCCTTTGTAGGGGTCCCACTTGGCTATGGCTACACCTTC. This chain links TRBV2 with TRBJ1-2; weak D call: TRBD1 (5 bases). V lost 6 bases, J lost 4 bases, and 24 bases lay in between. The CDR3 consists of 17 residues. Germline CDR1 and CDR2: SNHLY and FYNNEI.

The chain recombines TRBV4-1 with TRBJ1-5; D might be TRBD1 (6 bases). V shed 2 bases and J shed 3 bases, with 17 bases lying between them. CDR3 length: 17 residues. The germline CDR1 and CDR2 sequences are MGHRA and YSYEKL. The CDR3 nucleotides read TGCGCCAGCAGCCAACTTCCCGGGGGGCTTGCCAATCAGCCCCAGCATTTT. It is translated as CASSQLPGGLANQPQHF.

The rearrangement uses TRBV1 and TRBJ2-7; the table assigns TRBD1, which was not confirmed against the DNA. TRBV1 constitutes a pseudogene. CDR3 length: 19 amino acids. Here the CDR3 DNA reads TGCACCAGCAGCCAAGATAGGGGACGTTCCCAGGGGCCGTACTACGAGCAGTACTTC. Protein sequence: CTSSQDRGRSQGPYYEQYF.

The chain combines TRBV18 with TRBJ2-2; 9 nucleotides agree with TRBD1. V was clipped by 1 base and J by 7 bases; unmatched bases: 4. Germline V gene lookup returns CDR1 KGHSH and CDR2 LQKENI. The CDR3 has 15 residues. CDR3 DNA sequence: TGTGCCAGCTCACCACGGGGACAGGGCGACGGGGAGCTGTTTTTT. Encoded protein: CASSPRGQGDGELFF.

The chain employs TRBV28 and TRBJ2-7, with 9 bases lining up with TRBD1. The CDR3 runs 14 residues. V trimming: 7 bases; J trimming: 0 bases; junction bases outside the gene matches: 4. CDR1 is MDHEN, CDR2 SYDVKM, per germline. This chain's CDR3 is CASIKGQGSYEQYF. CDR3 in DNA: TGTGCCAGCATTAAGGGACAGGGCTCCTACGAGCAGTACTTC.

This clone was observed a single time. V gene TRBV12-5 combines with J gene TRBJ2-1; D might be TRBD2 (5 bases). V was cut by 5 bases and J by 10 bases, with 18 bases left in between. Germline values: CDR1 LGHNT, CDR2 FRNRAP. The CDR3 covers 14 residues. CDR3 sequence: CASGRGLGLSEQFF. As DNA, the CDR3 is TGTGCTAGTGGTAGAGGGCTGGGATTGAGCGAGCAGTTCTTC.

The chain employs TRBV11-2 and TRBJ2-4, with 7 bases identical to TRBD1. Losses at the gene ends were 5 bases for V and 0 bases for J; bases not matched to a gene: 4. CDR3 length: 15 residues. The germline gives CDR1 SGHAT, CDR2 FQNNGV. The CDR3 nucleotides are TGTGCCAGCAGCCTCACAGGGGTAGCCAAAAACATTCAGTACTTC. Amino acids: CASSLTGVAKNIQYF.

The chain carries TRBV11-3 and TRBJ2-2; D is uncertain. CDR3 length: 11 amino acids. V lost 3 bases, J lost 6 bases, and 2 bases lay in between. Germline V gene sequence: CDR1 SGHNT, CDR2 YENEEA. CDR3 region: CASSLAGELFF. Here the CDR3 DNA reads TGTGCCAGCAGCTTGGCCGGGGAGCTGTTTTTT.

The genes are TRBV5-1 and TRBJ2-1, with TRBD2 matching over 8 bases. The ends lost 9 bases at V and 2 bases at J; junction bases unmatched: 13. Germline-derived CDR1 and CDR2 are SGHRS and YFSETQ. This CDR3 has 16 residues. DNA for the CDR3: TGCGCCACCCAGTTGGGCGGGGGACTAGCCTACAATGAGCAGTTCTTC. Translating gives CATQLGGGLAYNEQFF.

This rearrangement joins TRBV30 to TRBJ2-7; D unclear. The germline V gene encodes CDR1 GTSNPN and CDR2 SVGIG (reference sequence). V lost 0 bases to trimming and J lost 0 bases, with 9 bases between them. CDR3 length: 14 amino acids. The CDR3: CAWSVDRVSYEQYF. CDR3 DNA: TGTGCCTGGAGTGTGGATCGGGTCTCCTACGAGCAGTACTTC.

The V gene is TRBV7-6, the J gene TRBJ1-2; D not certain. V was shortened by 0 bases and J by 8 bases, with 7 bases between the two germline ends. This CDR3 is built from 12 residues. Germline V gene lookup returns CDR1 SGHVS and CDR2 FNYEAQ. The CDR3 DNA reads TGTGCCAGCAGCTTAGCAGGGCGCGGCTACACCTTC. It translates to CASSLAGRGYTF.

The J gene is TRBJ2-7, the V gene TRBV27, with 9 bases lining up with TRBD1. Germline assignment: CDR1 MNHEY and CDR2 SMNVEV (reference sequence). The length of the CDR3 is 14 residues. Losses at the gene ends were 5 bases for V and 3 bases for J; bases not matched to a gene: 5. CDR3 DNA sequence: TGTGCCAGCAGTACCCCGGACAGGGGCTACGAGCAGTACTTC. Translation gives CASSTPDRGYEQYF.